Listed below are T cell receptor beta chains from one sample, sequenced in a study of blood T cell repertoires in COVID-19. The repertoire was sequenced with immunoSEQ multiplex PCR; TCRdb's copy has only in-frame clones and lacks some. Of more than 95,000 clones in the sample, around 80% were seen once. Sequenced: peripheral blood. The receptors were gathered from a man between 45 and 60 years old with acute or convalescent COVID-19. Each CDR3 is given with its conserved first and last residue. A D gene is named only where the DNA matches it firmly. Rows give clone size only sometimes, using once, few, many, or a class for an expanded clone.

TRBJ1-4	-	TRBD1	TRBV5-8	CASSFGQGPNEKLFF	TGTGCCAGCAGCTTTGGACAGGGCCCTAATGAAAAACTGTTTTTT
TRBJ2-7	-	TRBD2	TRBV5-1	CASSLDLAGPYEQYF	TGCGCCAGCAGCTTGGATCTAGCGGGCCCCTACGAGCAGTACTTC
TRBJ1-2	-	-	TRBV2	CASTDGGYFFYGYTF	TGTGCCAGCACCGACGGAGGGTACTTTTTCTATGGCTACACCTTC
TRBJ2-5	once	TRBD2	TRBV7-8	CASSPGPGGETQYF	TGTGCCAGCAGCCCGGGGCCGGGAGGCGAGACCCAGTACTTC
TRBJ2-7	-	TRBD2	TRBV18	CASSRGTSNYEQYF	TGTGCCAGCTCACGAGGGACTAGTAACTACGAGCAGTACTTC
TRBJ2-3	-	-	TRBV5-1	CASSVQRGTDTQYF	TGCGCCAGCAGCGTACAACGTGGCACAGATACGCAGTATTTT
TRBJ1-3	-	TRBD1	TRBV7-6	CASSGLRDRATYSGNTIYF	TGTGCCAGCAGCGGACTCCGGGACAGGGCCACATACTCTGGAAACACCATATATTTT
TRBJ1-2	-	TRBD1	TRBV9	CASSVTGTGEYGYTF	TGTGCCAGCAGCGTCACCGGGACAGGTGAATATGGCTACACCTTC
TRBJ1-1	-	-	TRBV7-9	CASSLVRSEPFF	TGTGCCAGCAGCTTAGTTCGGTCTGAGCCTTTCTTT
TRBJ2-7	once	-	TRBV3-1/TRBV3-2	CASSQTRTQTYEQYF	TGTGCCAGCAGCCAGACACGCACTCAAACCTACGAGCAGTACTTC
TRBJ1-1	-	-	TRBV11-2	CASSPSGNTEAFF	TGTGCCAGCAGTCCCTCCGGGAACACTGAAGCTTTCTTT
TRBJ2-3	-	TRBD2	TRBV4-2	CASSQDSTSGGLGDTQYF	TGTGCCAGCAGCCAAGATTCCACTAGCGGGGGTTTAGGAGATACGCAGTATTTT
TRBJ2-1	-	-	TRBV9	CASSRDSSEQFF	TGTGCCAGCAGCCGCGACTCTTCTGAGCAGTTCTTC
TRBJ1-2	-	-	TRBV24-1	CATSERTAYGYTF	TGTGCCACCAGTGAGAGGACAGCCTATGGCTACACCTTC
TRBJ2-1	-	TRBD2	TRBV5-1	CASSSGLAGDNEQFF	TGCGCCAGCAGCTCGGGACTAGCGGGAGACAATGAGCAGTTCTTC
TRBJ2-7	-	TRBD2	TRBV18	CASSSKAGPLYEQYF	TGTGCCAGCTCATCCAAAGCGGGACCCCTCTACGAGCAGTACTTC
TRBJ1-2	-	-	TRBV10-3	CAISGEGANYGYTF	TGTGCCATCAGTGGGGAGGGGGCTAACTATGGCTACACCTTC
TRBJ1-4	-	-	TRBV19	CASSISGDWLATNEKLFF	TGTGCCAGTAGTATTAGTGGGGACTGGCTTGCAACTAATGAAAAACTGTTTTTT
TRBJ2-7	-	TRBD2	TRBV10-3	CAISRTSGSSYEQYF	TGTGCCATCAGTAGAACTAGCGGGAGCTCCTACGAGCAGTACTTC
TRBJ2-5	-	-	TRBV21-1	CASSSTPGTPQETQYF	TGTGCCAGCAGCAGCACGCCTGGGACTCCTCAAGAGACCCAGTACTTC
TRBJ2-5	-	TRBD2	TRBV5-6	CASSSGLAGWETQYF	TGTGCCAGCAGCTCTGGACTAGCGGGGTGGGAGACCCAGTACTTC
TRBJ2-1	-	TRBD1	TRBV7-3	CASSLRQGAQNYNEQFF	TGTGCCAGCAGTCTTCGACAGGGGGCCCAGAACTACAATGAGCAGTTCTTC
TRBJ2-1	-	-	TRBV3-1/TRBV3-2	CASSQDRGSYNEQFF	TGTGCCAGCAGCCAAGATAGGGGCTCCTACAATGAGCAGTTCTTC
TRBJ1-2	-	-	TRBV7-3	CASSLNGGVGYGYTF	TGTGCCAGCAGCTTAAACGGGGGTGTCGGGTATGGCTACACCTTC
TRBJ2-2	-	TRBD2	TRBV19	CASGPGLLTGELFF	TGTGCCAGTGGCCCGGGACTATTGACCGGGGAGCTGTTTTTT
TRBJ1-6	once	-	TRBV30	CAFRGNSPLHF	TGTGCCTTCAGGGGTAACTCACCCCTCCACTTT
TRBJ2-1	-	TRBD2	TRBV2	CASSELGLAHNEQFF	TGTGCCAGCAGTGAACTTGGACTAGCCCACAATGAGCAGTTCTTC
TRBJ1-1	-	-	TRBV11-3	CASSATGNTEAFF	TGTGCCAGCAGCGCCACGGGGAACACTGAAGCTTTCTTT
TRBJ2-1	-	-	TRBV11-2	CASSLESRPRLLNSYNEQFF	TGTGCCAGCAGCTTAGAAAGTCGGCCCAGATTACTAAACTCCTACAATGAGCAGTTCTTC
TRBJ2-3	-	TRBD1	TRBV5-4	CASSPRQGGTDTQYF	TGTGCCAGCAGCCCACGACAGGGTGGCACAGATACGCAGTATTTT
TRBJ1-5	few	TRBD1	TRBV6-6	CASSRDQGVFQPQHF	TGTGCCAGCAGCCGCGATCAGGGGGTATTTCAGCCCCAGCATTTT
TRBJ1-1	-	-	TRBV5-1	CASSLAGNTEAFF	TGCGCCAGCAGCTTGGCAGGGAACACTGAAGCTTTCTTT
TRBJ1-3	-	-	TRBV10-2	CASSAGEGGNTIYF	TGCGCCAGCAGTGCAGGGGAGGGTGGAAACACCATATATTTT
TRBJ2-5	once	-	TRBV10-3	CAISGSEEETQYF	TGTGCCATCAGTGGTAGCGAGGAAGAGACCCAGTACTTC
TRBJ2-7	few	TRBD2	TRBV10-2	CASRPLAGGLYEQYF	TGCGCCAGCAGACCACTAGCGGGGGGACTCTACGAGCAGTACTTC
TRBJ2-7	-	-	TRBV28	CATRGNRYEQYF	TGTGCCACCCGCGGGAACCGCTACGAGCAGTACTTC
TRBJ2-5	-	TRBD2	TRBV7-9	CASSITLAGRETQYF	TGTGCCAGCAGCATCACACTAGCGGGAAGGGAGACCCAGTACTTC
TRBJ1-5	once	-	TRBV7-8	CASSLAGAVDQPQHF	TGTGCCAGCAGCTTAGCGGGGGCAGTGGATCAGCCCCAGCATTTT
TRBJ1-1	few	-	TRBV19	CASKKQGGVNTEAFF	TGTGCCAGTAAAAAGCAGGGTGGCGTGAACACTGAAGCTTTCTTT
TRBJ2-1	-	TRBD2	TRBV5-4	CASSRGEGRIVDEQFF	TGTGCCAGCAGCCGGGGGGAGGGACGAATTGTCGATGAGCAGTTCTTC
TRBJ2-3	-	TRBD2	TRBV7-3	CASSPPGGSGVDTQYF	TGTGCCAGCAGCCCCCCCGGAGGTAGCGGGGTAGATACGCAGTATTTT